This T cell receptor (beta chain) was identified during a study of T cell responses to AZD1222 COVID-19 vaccine. Study results and limitations: The study reported that nearly half of spike-specific TCRs target unmutated variant regions.

The protocol was immunoSEQ multiplex PCR, while the TCRdb copy is restricted to in-frame clones and leaves out a portion. The sample contains around 130,000 clones, about 88% of which appear only once. This clone has more than one count but fewer than ten. Antigen specificity is unknown. The length of the CDR3 is 11 residues. The germline V gene has CDR1 DFQATT and CDR2 SNEGSKA (reference sequence). This rearrangement joins TRBV20-1 to TRBJ1-1; D may be TRBD1 (5 bases). Here the sequenced sample was peripheral blood, taken on day 0 of AZD1222 vaccination. The receptor's source is an adult in good health. CDR3 amino acids: CSLGAVTEAFF. CDR3 sequence (DNA): TGCAGCCTCGGGGCAGTCACTGAAGCTTTCTTT.